One sample yielded the 26 T cell receptor beta chains listed below, sequenced in a study of OX40 agonist ivuxolimab in advanced cancers. This table comes from immunoSEQ multiplex PCR, and its TCRdb copy is limited to in-frame clones, with some not included. This table has approximately 64,000 clones, around 83% appearing once. Sequencing used CD4+ or CD8+ T cells sorted from blood, obtained in a trial of the OX40 agonist ivuxolimab. These TCRs come from an adult with an advanced solid tumor such as melanoma, head and neck, liver or kidney cancer.

The chain has TRBV19 and TRBJ2-1; 9 nucleotides agree with TRBD1. V shed 1 base and J 5 bases; nucleotides not matched to a gene: 0. CDR1 is LNHDA and CDR2 is SQIVND in the germline V gene (reference sequence). This CDR3 spans 14 amino acids. In nucleotides, the CDR3 is TGTGCCAGTAGTATAGGGACAGGGGACAATGAGCAGTTCTTC. Translation: CASSIGTGDNEQFF.

The V and J genes are TRBV11-2 and TRBJ2-7; tentative D call: TRBD2 (5 bases). The ends were cut back, 0 bases at V and 2 bases at J, with 11 bases in the middle. Germline V gene lookup returns CDR1 SGHAT and CDR2 FQNNGV. There are 15 residues in the CDR3. This CDR3 is CASSLDLARAYEQYF. The CDR3 region has the DNA TGTGCCAGCAGCTTAGACCTAGCTAGGGCCTACGAGCAGTACTTC.

The chain combines TRBV5-1 with TRBJ2-7; 11 bases agree with TRBD2. Trimming took 1 base from V and 0 from J; bases not matched to a gene: 6. The germline V gene encodes CDR1 SGHRS and CDR2 YFSETQ. The CDR3 has 17 residues. CDR3 DNA sequence: TGCGCCAGCAGCTTGCTAGCGGGAGGCCCCACCTCCTACGAGCAGTACTTC. This encodes CASSLLAGGPTSYEQYF.

In its sample, this clone was seen a few times. The CDR3 nucleotides are TGTGCCAGCTCACCCGCAGGGAGCAACACCGGGGAGCTGTTTTTT. This translates into CASSPAGSNTGELFF. The chain recombines TRBV18 with TRBJ2-2; D assignment may be TRBD1 or TRBD2 (5 bases each). V was clipped by 3 bases and J by 2 bases, with 10 bases between them. This CDR3 has 15 amino acids. Per the germline V gene, CDR1 is KGHSH and CDR2 is LQKENI.

This CDR3 is CASSQGTGTDTQYF. The CDR3 DNA follows: TGTGCCAGCAGCCAAGGGACAGGGACAGATACGCAGTATTTT. The V and J genes are TRBV4-2 and TRBJ2-3, with 8 bases that match TRBD1. CDR1 and CDR2 from the germline V gene are LGHNA and YNFKEQ. The V segment lost 1 base and the J segment 3 bases; nucleotides outside the gene matches: 0. This CDR3 contains 14 residues.

This CDR3 reads CASSPLFRPESSSGNTIYF. DNA for the CDR3: TGTGCCAGCTCACCCCTATTCAGACCGGAATCTAGCTCTGGAAACACCATATATTTT. The chain uses TRBV18 and TRBJ1-3; D unclear. Trimming stripped 3 bases from V and 0 bases from J, with 21 bases between. CDR1 and CDR2 from the germline V gene are KGHSH and LQKENI. This CDR3 spans 19 amino acids. The whole variable domain, remainder taken from reference TRBV18 and TRBJ1-3, is NAGVMQNPRHLVRRRGQEARLRCSPMKGHSHVYWYRQLPEEGLKFMVYLQKENIIDESGMPKERFSAEFPKEGPSILRIQQVVRGDSAAYFCASSPLFRPESSSGNTIYFGEGSWLTVV.

In its sample, this clone is medium-sized (0.01 to 0.1%). The genes are TRBV4-1 and TRBJ1-5; D not resolved. The CDR3 extends over 16 amino acids. Germline V gene sequence: CDR1 MGHRA, CDR2 YSYEKL. The V and J ends lost 1 base and 6 bases respectively, with 16 bases between them. The CDR3 protein is CASSQVFSAAPQPQHF. The CDR3 bases are TGCGCCAGCAGCCAAGTATTCTCCGCGGCCCCTCAGCCCCAGCATTTT.

The V and J genes are TRBV19 and TRBJ2-5; D tentatively reads TRBD1 or TRBD2 (7 bases each). The V and J ends lost 9 bases and 0 bases respectively, with 17 bases between them. CDR1 is LNHDA, CDR2 SQIVND, per germline (reference sequence). This CDR3 comprises 15 residues. CDR3 sequence reads: CASRVQGGYQETQYF. DNA for the CDR3: TGTGCCAGCAGGGTTCAGGGGGGGTACCAAGAGACCCAGTACTTC.

V is TRBV5-1 and J is TRBJ2-7; D remains unclear. Trimming removed 8 bases from V and 0 bases from J, with 6 bases in between. The CDR3 has 11 amino acids. CDR1 is SGHRS and CDR2 is YFSETQ in the germline V gene. CDR3 sequence reads: CASKSSYEQYF. In nucleotides, the CDR3 is TGCGCCAGTAAGAGCTCCTACGAGCAGTACTTC.

The V gene is TRBV7-8, the J gene TRBJ2-2; weak D call: TRBD1 (5 bases). Trimming pared 3 bases from V and 1 base from J, leaving 15 bases between. The CDR3 length is 17 residues. The germline CDR1 and CDR2 sequences are SGHVS and FQNEAQ. Here the CDR3 reads CASSLLVGALNTGELFF. Here the CDR3 DNA reads TGTGCCAGCAGCTTGCTAGTTGGGGCTCTGAACACCGGGGAGCTGTTTTTT.

A single count supports this clone. The chain recombines TRBV6-6 with TRBJ2-1; D uncertain. Per the germline V gene, CDR1 is MNHNY and CDR2 is SVGAGI (reference sequence). This CDR3 is built from 11 residues. Trimming stripped 3 bases from V and 12 bases from J, with 9 bases between. CDR3 amino acids: CASSYLTGQFF. Here the CDR3 DNA reads TGTGCCAGCAGTTATCTGACGGGGCAGTTCTTC.

This clone was found a few times. The chain links TRBV2 to TRBJ2-5; TRBD1 matches at 8 bases. The CDR3 is 13 residues long. Germline V CDR1 and CDR2: SNHLY, FYNNEI. V was clipped by 4 bases and J by 5 bases; unmatched bases: 3. CDR3: CASSGGQAETQYF. The CDR3 bases are TGTGCCAGCAGTGGGGGACAGGCGGAGACCCAGTACTTC.

Only a few counts were recorded for this clone. V is TRBV5-4 and J is TRBJ1-3; maybe TRBD1 (6 bases). V lost 10 bases, J lost 2 bases, and 16 bases lay in between. Germline CDR1 SGHNT, CDR2 YYREEE (reference sequence). The CDR3 sequence is 14 residues long. CDR3 protein: CALSPQGTGNTIYF. The CDR3 DNA reads TGTGCCCTATCCCCGCAGGGGACTGGAAACACCATATATTTT. Complete variable domain (other parts from reference TRBV5-4 and TRBJ1-3): ETGVTQSPTHLIKTRGQQVTLRCSSQSGHNTVSWYQQALGQGPQFIFQYYREEENGRGNFPPRFSGLQFPNYSSELNVNALELDDSALYLCALSPQGTGNTIYFGEGSWLTVV.

The chain uses TRBV29-1 and TRBJ1-2, with D maybe TRBD1 (5 bases). With 4 bases removed from V and 2 bases from J, the gap between germline ends came to 5 bases. Per the germline V gene, CDR1 is SQVTM and CDR2 is ANQGSEA. The CDR3 consists of 11 residues. This CDR3 is CSVGGNYGYTF. Here the CDR3 DNA reads TGCAGCGTTGGGGGGAACTATGGCTACACCTTC.

This clone was observed a handful of times. The chain uses TRBV7-9 and TRBJ2-3; D ambiguous. Trimming stripped 4 bases from V and 2 bases from J, with 13 bases between. This CDR3 comprises 15 residues. Per germline, CDR1 SEHNR and CDR2 FQNEAQ (reference sequence). DNA of the CDR3: TGTGCCAGCAGCTCAAAAAGAAGTTACACAGATACGCAGTATTTT. It encodes CASSSKRSYTDTQYF. Together with reference TRBV7-9 and TRBJ2-3, the CDR3 gives the full variable domain: DTGVSQNPRHKITKRGQNVTFRCDPISEHNRLYWYRQTLGQGPEFLTYFQNEAQLEKSRLLSDRFSAERPKGSFSTLEIQRTEQGDSAMYLCASSSKRSYTDTQYFGPGTRLTVL.

The V and J genes are TRBV7-9 and TRBJ2-3, with D unclear. Germline V gene lookup returns CDR1 SEHNR and CDR2 FQNEAQ (reference sequence). This CDR3 spans 14 amino acids. Trimming removed 6 bases from V and 5 bases from J, with 15 bases in between. CDR3 loop: CASSKTFLGDTQYF. CDR3 nucleotides: TGTGCCAGCAGTAAGACATTCTTGGGAGATACGCAGTATTTT.

Only a few counts were recorded for this clone. The rearrangement uses TRBV5-1 and TRBJ1-6, with 7 bases lining up with TRBD1. Trimming took 0 bases from V and 6 from J; bases not matched to a gene: 6. The CDR3 loop spans 16 amino acids. Per the germline V gene, CDR1 is SGHRS and CDR2 is YFSETQ. This CDR3 is CASSLGRQGSNSPLHF. The DNA for the CDR3 is TGCGCCAGCAGCTTGGGGCGACAGGGAAGTAATTCACCCCTCCACTTT.

V and J are TRBV20-1 and TRBJ1-2, with no clear D. V lost 3 bases, J lost 8 bases, and 10 bases lay in between. CDR3 length equals 11 residues. Germline V gives CDR1 DFQATT, CDR2 SNEGSKA (reference sequence). The CDR3 protein is CSASSLLGYTF. In DNA form, the CDR3 reads TGCAGTGCTAGCAGTTTACTAGGCTACACCTTC.

The gene calls are TRBV7-2 and TRBJ2-3; no definite D call. This CDR3 is 14 amino acids long. V was shortened by 6 bases and J by 6 bases, with 16 bases between the two germline ends. Germline lookup yields CDR1 SGHTA and CDR2 FQGNSA. CDR3 nucleotides: TGTGCCAGCAGTCTCACCGGTCCCGCGGATACGCAGTATTTT. This translates into CASSLTGPADTQYF.

The V call is TRBV7-2, the J call TRBJ2-7; 12 positions match TRBD2. V was clipped by 5 bases and J by 4 bases; unmatched bases: 3. The CDR3 has 14 amino acids. Per the germline V gene, CDR1 is SGHTA and CDR2 is FQGNSA. DNA of the CDR3: TGTGCCAGCAGCCCGACTAGCGGGAGTTACGAGCAGTACTTC. Protein product: CASSPTSGSYEQYF.

This rearrangement joins TRBV6-1 to TRBJ2-1, with D hard to call. The CDR3 is made up of 12 amino acids. The V gene lost 5 bases and the J gene lost 2 bases, with 4 bases spanning the gap. Germline V CDR1 and CDR2: MNHNS, SASEGT. The CDR3 is CASSRTYNEQFF. In nucleotides, the CDR3 is TGTGCCAGCAGTCGGACCTACAATGAGCAGTTCTTC.

V and J are TRBV2 and TRBJ2-1, with 13 bases that match TRBD2. The germline gives CDR1 SNHLY, CDR2 FYNNEI. V lost 4 bases and J lost 4; bases outside the gene matches: 7. CDR3 length: 17 amino acids. CDR3 protein: CASSGTSGSPQYNEQFF. CDR3 bases: TGTGCCAGCAGTGGGACTAGCGGGAGTCCACAATACAATGAGCAGTTCTTC.

The chain employs TRBV13 and TRBJ2-7; D is possibly TRBD2 (6 bases). V lost 6 bases and J 2 bases, leaving 11 bases between the germline ends. This CDR3 comprises 13 residues. CDR1 PRHDT and CDR2 FYEKMQ come from the germline V gene (reference sequence). The CDR3 loop reads CASSGTSPYEQYF. In DNA, the CDR3 is TGTGCCAGCAGTGGGACTTCCCCCTACGAGCAGTACTTC.

This clone appeared a few times. The chain is built from TRBV30 and TRBJ1-5, with TRBD1 as a possible D gene (6 bases). Germline-derived CDR1 and CDR2 are GTSNPN and SVGIG (reference sequence). The length of the CDR3 is 14 residues. Trimming shortened V by 5 bases and J by 7 bases, and 18 bases separated the two germline ends. The CDR3 nucleotides are TGTGCCTGGGGAAACCAGGGGAGTGGGCAGCCCCAGCATTTT. It encodes CAWGNQGSGQPQHF.

The chain is built from TRBV7-2 and TRBJ2-1; 8 nucleotides match TRBD2. Germline V gives CDR1 SGHTA, CDR2 FQGNSA. The CDR3 is 16 amino acids. The V segment lost 5 bases and the J segment 5 bases; nucleotides outside the gene matches: 11. Here the CDR3 DNA reads TGTGCCAGCAGCCGACGGGCGGGAGGTTTAGACAATGAGCAGTTCTTC. This encodes CASSRRAGGLDNEQFF.

As to this clone: The junction does not match germline at one end; this may be a read error. The same CDR3 can be traced to other DNA sequences in this sample. The chain joins TRBV19 to TRBJ2-7; the match to TRBD1 covers 12 bases. The germline V gene encodes CDR1 LNHDA and CDR2 SQIVND (reference sequence). The CDR3 spans 15 residues. CDR3 region: CASSPLKGQGAKQYF. The CDR3 coding sequence is TGCGCCAGTAGTCCGTTAAAGGGACAGGGGGCTAAGCAGTACTTC.